A selection of T cell receptor beta chains follows, all from one sample in a study of cytomegalovirus exposure and HLA in healthy donors. Only in-frame clones appear in the TCRdb table, and some are missing; sequencing was by immunoSEQ multiplex PCR. The sample holds about 160,000 clones, around 77% seen once. The sample comprised PBMCs. The receptor source for this set is a woman younger than 45 in good health and CMV-seronegative. Both conserved end residues are part of each CDR3. A D gene is named only where the DNA matches it firmly. The size entry is marked missing in some rows and otherwise reads once, few, many or a size class.

d_gene: TRBD1
abundance: .
v_gene: TRBV5-6
j_gene: TRBJ2-7
CDR3nt: TGTGCCAGCAGCTTATACAGGGGGGCCGGCGAGCAGTACTTC
CDR3aa: CASSLYRGAGEQYF

d_gene: TRBD1
abundance: .
v_gene: TRBV6-5
j_gene: TRBJ2-7
CDR3nt: TGTGCCAGCAGTTACGGGCAGGGGGTGTCCGTGCAGTACTTC
CDR3aa: CASSYGQGVSVQYF

d_gene: TRBD1
abundance: .
v_gene: TRBV6-5
j_gene: TRBJ1-1
CDR3nt: TGTGCCAGCAATAAAAGGGGGCGCACTGAAGCTTTCTTT
CDR3aa: CASNKRGRTEAFF

d_gene: .
abundance: .
v_gene: TRBV18
j_gene: TRBJ1-1
CDR3nt: TGTGCCAGCTCGCAATCTGGGGCAGGAGATGAAGCTTTCTTT
CDR3aa: CASSQSGAGDEAFF

d_gene: TRBD2
abundance: .
v_gene: TRBV5-1
j_gene: TRBJ2-7
CDR3nt: TGCGCCAGCAGCCACGGGCTAGCGGGAGGCCCCCAGTACTTC
CDR3aa: CASSHGLAGGPQYF

d_gene: .
abundance: once
v_gene: TRBV15
j_gene: TRBJ2-7
CDR3nt: TGTGCCACCAGCCTTTTGAGGGAGCAGTACTTC
CDR3aa: CATSLLREQYF

d_gene: TRBD1
abundance: few
v_gene: TRBV27
j_gene: TRBJ1-2
CDR3nt: TGTGCCAGCAGTCCGGACAGGATCCATGGCTACACCTTC
CDR3aa: CASSPDRIHGYTF

d_gene: TRBD2
abundance: .
v_gene: TRBV28
j_gene: TRBJ2-7
CDR3nt: TGTGCCAGCAGTAGTAGGACTAGCGGGACCTACGAGCAGTACTTC
CDR3aa: CASSSRTSGTYEQYF

d_gene: TRBD1
abundance: .
v_gene: TRBV7-2
j_gene: TRBJ2-3
CDR3nt: TGTGCCAGCAGCCTCCGGGACAGGGTCGCCTATACGCAGTATTTT
CDR3aa: CASSLRDRVAYTQYF

d_gene: .
abundance: few
v_gene: TRBV7-9
j_gene: TRBJ1-2
CDR3nt: TGTGCCAGCAGCTTAAGCGGCTATGGCTACACCTTC
CDR3aa: CASSLSGYGYTF

d_gene: .
abundance: .
v_gene: TRBV5-1
j_gene: TRBJ2-5
CDR3nt: TGCGCCAGCAGCATCCGAGGGGGTAGGGAGACCCAGTACTTC
CDR3aa: CASSIRGGRETQYF

d_gene: TRBD1
abundance: .
v_gene: TRBV5-8
j_gene: TRBJ1-3
CDR3nt: TGTGCCAGCAGCTCGGACTGGACAGGGGGAAACACCATATATTTT
CDR3aa: CASSSDWTGGNTIYF

d_gene: .
abundance: .
v_gene: TRBV14
j_gene: TRBJ1-6
CDR3nt: TGTGCCAGCAGCCTTACTGCGAATTCACCCCTCCACTTT
CDR3aa: CASSLTANSPLHF

d_gene: TRBD1
abundance: .
v_gene: TRBV4-2
j_gene: TRBJ2-7
CDR3nt: TGTGCCAGCAGCCAAAACACAGGGGGCGCGCAGTACTTC
CDR3aa: CASSQNTGGAQYF

d_gene: .
abundance: .
v_gene: TRBV6-6
j_gene: TRBJ1-1
CDR3nt: TGTGCCAGCAGTTCCCGCCCTACGAACACTGAAGCTTTCTTT
CDR3aa: CASSSRPTNTEAFF

d_gene: TRBD2
abundance: .
v_gene: TRBV5-5
j_gene: TRBJ2-5
CDR3nt: TGTGCCAGCAGCCCCGGGACTAGCTTTTCGTACCAAGAGACCCAGTACTTC
CDR3aa: CASSPGTSFSYQETQYF

d_gene: .
abundance: .
v_gene: TRBV30
j_gene: TRBJ1-5
CDR3nt: TGTGCCTGGAGTGTACGTACGGGGAATCAGCCCCAGCATTTT
CDR3aa: CAWSVRTGNQPQHF

d_gene: .
abundance: .
v_gene: TRBV19
j_gene: TRBJ2-7
CDR3nt: TGTGCCACCACGACAGGTTTAGACGAGCAGTACTTC
CDR3aa: CATTTGLDEQYF

d_gene: .
abundance: few
v_gene: TRBV7-2
j_gene: TRBJ2-7
CDR3nt: TGTGCCAGCACCCCTCAGGGGTCCCCGAACGAGCAGTACTTC
CDR3aa: CASTPQGSPNEQYF

d_gene: .
abundance: .
v_gene: TRBV5-1
j_gene: TRBJ1-1
CDR3nt: TGCGCCAGCAGACTCACAGGGATAGGCACGAGCACTGAAGCTTTCTTT
CDR3aa: CASRLTGIGTSTEAFF

d_gene: TRBD1
abundance: .
v_gene: TRBV14
j_gene: TRBJ2-4
CDR3nt: TGTGCCAGCAGCCAGGGGGTCACAGGGGGTCACATTCAGTACTTC
CDR3aa: CASSQGVTGGHIQYF

d_gene: TRBD1
abundance: .
v_gene: TRBV19
j_gene: TRBJ1-1
CDR3nt: TGTGCCAGTAGTATCGGGACAGGGGAAAACACTGAAGCTTTCTTT
CDR3aa: CASSIGTGENTEAFF

d_gene: .
abundance: .
v_gene: TRBV5-4
j_gene: TRBJ2-3
CDR3nt: TGTGCCAGCAGCTTGATGGGGCTCGCCGGAGATACGCAGTATTTT
CDR3aa: CASSLMGLAGDTQYF

d_gene: TRBD2
abundance: .
v_gene: TRBV30
j_gene: TRBJ2-5
CDR3nt: TGTGCCTGGAGGGGACTAGCGGGAGTGGAGACCCAGTACTTC
CDR3aa: CAWRGLAGVETQYF

d_gene: .
abundance: .
v_gene: TRBV5-1
j_gene: TRBJ2-3
CDR3nt: TGCGCCTCTCAGGGGTGGGACGAGGAAAGATCACATACGCAGTATTTT
CDR3aa: CASQGWDEERSHTQYF

d_gene: .
abundance: .
v_gene: TRBV11-2
j_gene: TRBJ2-7
CDR3nt: TGTGCCAGCAGCTTAGCACGCGGGGCGAACTACGAGCAGTACTTC
CDR3aa: CASSLARGANYEQYF

d_gene: TRBD2
abundance: .
v_gene: TRBV9
j_gene: TRBJ2-3
CDR3nt: TGTGCCAGCAGCGTTACTAGCGGGACCTTCACAGATACGCAGTATTTT
CDR3aa: CASSVTSGTFTDTQYF

d_gene: .
abundance: once
v_gene: TRBV5-1
j_gene: TRBJ1-1
CDR3nt: TGCGCCAGCAGCTTACCACCCTTAGGCGACATGAACACTGAAGCTTTCTTT
CDR3aa: CASSLPPLGDMNTEAFF

d_gene: TRBD2
abundance: .
v_gene: TRBV7-9
j_gene: TRBJ2-1
CDR3nt: TGTGCCAGCAGCTTGGGACTAGGAAATGAGCAGTTCTTC
CDR3aa: CASSLGLGNEQFF

d_gene: TRBD1
abundance: .
v_gene: TRBV7-2
j_gene: TRBJ2-3
CDR3nt: TGTGCCAGCAGCTTCATCGGGACAGGGGTAACAGATACGCAGTATTTT
CDR3aa: CASSFIGTGVTDTQYF

d_gene: TRBD1
abundance: .
v_gene: TRBV5-1
j_gene: TRBJ1-2
CDR3nt: TGCGCCAGCTCATACGTCGGGACAGATTATGGCTACACCTTC
CDR3aa: CASSYVGTDYGYTF

d_gene: .
abundance: .
v_gene: TRBV2
j_gene: TRBJ1-3
CDR3nt: TGTGCCAGCAGTGCGGCGAGGTCTGGAAACACCATATATTTT
CDR3aa: CASSAARSGNTIYF

d_gene: .
abundance: .
v_gene: TRBV5-1
j_gene: TRBJ2-2
CDR3nt: TGCGCCAGCAGCTTGTCCCCAGGGGTTACCGGGGAGCTGTTTTTT
CDR3aa: CASSLSPGVTGELFF

d_gene: TRBD1
abundance: .
v_gene: TRBV27
j_gene: TRBJ1-1
CDR3nt: TGTGCCAGCAGTTTATCCGCCGCCGGACAGGGGAAAGCTTTCTTT
CDR3aa: CASSLSAAGQGKAFF

d_gene: .
abundance: .
v_gene: TRBV29-1
j_gene: TRBJ2-2
CDR3nt: TGCAGCGTACTGAGCCCTACCGGGGAGCTGTTTTTT
CDR3aa: CSVLSPTGELFF

d_gene: TRBD2
abundance: .
v_gene: TRBV29-1
j_gene: TRBJ2-2
CDR3nt: TGCAGCGTTGACGGCGGGAGCACCGGGGAGCTGTTTTTT
CDR3aa: CSVDGGSTGELFF

d_gene: TRBD2
abundance: few
v_gene: TRBV6-4
j_gene: TRBJ2-1
CDR3nt: TGTGCCAGCAGCACTAGCGGGGGAGCCTACAATGAGCAGTTCTTC
CDR3aa: CASSTSGGAYNEQFF

d_gene: .
abundance: .
v_gene: TRBV7-2
j_gene: TRBJ1-5
CDR3nt: TGTGCCAGCAGCTTATCGGGCAATCAGCCCCAGCATTTT
CDR3aa: CASSLSGNQPQHF